These 27 T cell receptor beta chains originate from one sample sequenced in a study of tumor and adjacent non-tumor tissue in lung cancer. Three rounds of nested PCR, following a modified ARM-PCR protocol, produced the TCRbeta library. TCRdb fed the multiplex PCR reads into MiXCR, producing one record per CDR3 protein. The table has just over 200,000 distinct CDR3 sequences, 60% to 75% seen once. The template was RNA from unsorted bulk tissue. The sample comprised lung tumor tissue. These receptors were taken from a man aged 55 to 70 with non-small cell lung cancer.

Details on this clonotype: One junction end does not reproduce the germline sequence, and a read error may be involved. V gene TRBV11-2 combines with J gene TRBJ1-1; D call uncertain. CDR3 length equals 14 residues. Per the germline V gene, CDR1 is SGHAT and CDR2 is FQNNGV. CDR3 coding DNA: TGTGTCAGCAGCTTAGGATGGGCTCGAACTGAAGCTTTCTTT. Translation: CVSSLGWARTEAFF.

Details on this clonotype: Relative to the germline gene, one junction end is altered; a read error may explain this. This chain uses TRBV10-2 with TRBJ2-3; 9 bases agree with TRBD2. The germline V gene has CDR1 WSHSY and CDR2 SAAADI. This CDR3 contains 14 residues. The CDR3 region has the DNA TGCGCCAGCGGGACTAGCTGGATTTCAGATACACAGTATTTT. This codes for CASGTSWISDTQYF.

The chain joins TRBV18 to TRBJ2-5, with D maybe TRBD2 (6 bases). CDR1 and CDR2 from the germline V gene are KGHSH and LQKENI. The CDR3 contains 14 residues. V gave up 6 bases and J gave up 1 base, with 12 bases separating them. The CDR3 reads CASSPIGGQETQYF. The CDR3 DNA sequence: TGTGCCAGCTCCCCCATCGGGGGCCAAGAGACCCAGTACTTC.

On this clonotype itself: Here the CDR3 omits its conserved ending phenylalanine or tryptophan, so a read error is the likely source. The limits of the CDR3 on the DNA are not certain, so only TCRdb's listed CDR3 is given. The rearrangement links TRBV20-1 to TRBJ2-1; no DNA check was done on the table's D call, TRBD1. Termini included, the CDR3 measures 14 amino acids. CDR1 and CDR2 (germline): DFQATT, SNEGSKA (reference sequence). CDR3 sequence reads: CSAQGGSTYNELFL.

Only one count was recorded for this clonotype. The junction does not match germline at one end; this may be a read error. The chain employs TRBV5-4 and TRBJ2-3; TRBD2 is a possible D gene (5 bases). This CDR3 has 17 residues. Per germline, CDR1 SGHNT and CDR2 YYREEE (reference sequence). The CDR3 DNA sequence: TGTACCAGCAGCTTAGAGGGAAGCTTACCCTACACAGATACGCAGTATTTT. Encoded protein: CTSSLEGSLPYTDTQYF. Filled out from reference TRBV5-4 and TRBJ2-3, the complete variable domain reads ETGVTQSPTHLIKTRGQQVTLRCSSQSGHNTVSWYQQALGQGPQFIFQYYREEENGRGNFPPRFSGLQFPNYSSELNVNALELDDSALYLCTSSLEGSLPYTDTQYFGPGTRLTVL.

Worth noting for this clonotype: Germline and junction disagree at one end, which may indicate a read error. V and J are TRBV4-2 and TRBJ2-1; tentative D call: TRBD2 (6 bases). The CDR3 is 15 residues long. Germline CDR1 reads LGHNA; CDR2 reads YNFKEQ. As DNA, the CDR3 is TGTGTCAGCAGCCAAGAGCCTAGCGTAGGAGGAGAGCAGTTCTTC. Translating it yields CVSSQEPSVGGEQFF.

Comments on this clonotype: The junction shows a germline mismatch at one end, possibly a read error. The rearrangement uses TRBV5-4 and TRBJ1-1, with D perhaps TRBD1 (6 bases). The CDR3 consists of 14 residues. Germline CDR1 SGHNT, CDR2 YYREEE (reference sequence). CDR3 protein: CASSSAGVRADAFF. Written as DNA, the CDR3 is TGTGCCAGCAGCTCAGCAGGGGTAAGGGCTGATGCTTTCTTT.

A remark on this clonotype: One junction end disagrees with the germline gene, perhaps due to a read error. The chain uses TRBV11-2 and TRBJ2-3; D gene ambiguous. The CDR3 has 15 residues. Per germline, CDR1 SGHAT and CDR2 FQNNGV. CDR3 DNA: TGTGTCAGCAGCTCGACAACTACCCCCGCAGATACGCAGTATTTT. Translated: CVSSSTTTPADTQYF.

As for this clonotype: This may come from a read error, since a much larger clone is one base off. The CDR3 ends on some other residue instead of the conserved phenylalanine or tryptophan, so this is likely a read error. V gene TRBV29-1 combines with J gene TRBJ2-4, with D perhaps TRBD1 (5 bases). Trimming took off 6 bases at V and 0 bases at J, with 9 bases between the two ends. The CDR3 runs 13 residues. Per the germline V gene, CDR1 is SQVTM and CDR2 is ANQGSEA. The CDR3 DNA reads TGCAGCGTCAGGGTAGCAGCCAAAAACATTCAGTACTTA. Protein: CSVRVAAKNIQYL.

Details on this clonotype: One end of the junction is discordant with germline, which a read error may explain. The chain recombines TRBV11-2 with TRBJ1-2; a possible D gene is TRBD1 (6 bases). The germline V gene has CDR1 SGHAT and CDR2 FQNNGV. CDR3 length: 15 residues. The CDR3 DNA follows: TGTGCCTGCAGCTTAGATCCAGGGGCTATCTATGGCTACACCTTC. The encoded protein is CACSLDPGAIYGYTF.

A word on this clonotype: A much larger clone differs by one base, so this may be a read error. The chain employs TRBV11-3 and TRBJ2-3, with unresolved D. The CDR3 sequence is 14 residues long. Per germline, CDR1 SGHNT and CDR2 YENEEA. V was pared by 4 bases and J by 2 bases, with 10 bases between. In DNA form, the CDR3 reads TGTGCCAGCAGCTCCTCTCTTAACACAGATACGCAGTATTTT. Residues: CASSSSLNTDTQYF.

The count of this clonotype is one. The CDR3 does not end in the conserved phenylalanine or tryptophan, so this is likely a read error. The chain links TRBV4-2 to TRBJ2-3; D unclear. The CDR3 totals 15 residues. Deletions cut 7 bases from V and 1 base from J, with 15 bases between. Germline V gives CDR1 LGHNA, CDR2 YNFKEQ. The CDR3 spells CASTPTTVRTDTQYI. CDR3 sequence (DNA): TGTGCCAGCACCCCGACCACCGTCCGCACAGATACGCAGTATATT.

This clonotype was counted ten times or more. The CDR3 DNA sequence: TGTGCCAGCAGCTTGGCAGCGGGAGCGGGGACAGATACGCAGTATTTT. This translates into CASSLAAGAGTDTQYF. The rearrangement joins TRBV5-4 to TRBJ2-3, with 8 bases matching TRBD2. With V trimmed by 0 bases and J by 3 bases, 6 bases remained unmatched. The CDR3 extends over 16 amino acids. Germline V lookup: CDR1 SGHNT, CDR2 YYREEE (reference sequence).

Worth noting for this clonotype: At one of its ends the junction is not consistent with the germline gene, which may arise from a read error. The chain joins TRBV11-2 to TRBJ2-3; possible D gene TRBD2, 6 bases. This CDR3 is 16 amino acids long. Germline CDR1 is SGHAT and CDR2 is FQNNGV. DNA of the CDR3: TGTGCAAGCAGCGACCCCGGGATTAGCGGAAGTGATACGCAGTATTTT. Its protein is CASSDPGISGSDTQYF.

As regards this clonotype: The junction departs from the called germline gene at one end, perhaps through a read error. The chain employs TRBV20-1 and TRBJ2-7; 8 bases fit TRBD1. The CDR3 runs 14 residues. Germline-derived CDR1 and CDR2 are DFQATT and SNEGSKA (reference sequence). CDR3 residues: CSAGTRQGSYKQYF. The CDR3 DNA is TGCAGTGCCGGTACGCGACAGGGGTCCTACAAGCAGTACTTC.

In regard to this clonotype: A much bigger clone sits one base away, suggesting this may be a read error. The chain has TRBV20-1 and TRBJ2-7; no firm D call. Germline V gene data show CDR1 as DFQATT and CDR2 as SNEGSKA (reference sequence). The CDR3 consists of 15 residues. This chain's CDR3 is CNARDQGRLSYEQYF. CDR3 coding DNA: TGCAATGCTAGAGATCAAGGAAGGCTATCCTACGAGCAGTACTTC.

A word on this clonotype: The missing conserved phenylalanine or tryptophan at the end of this CDR3 makes a read error likely. The limits of the CDR3 on the DNA are not certain, so only TCRdb's listed CDR3 is given. V and J are TRBV11-2 and TRBJ2-5. The CDR3 sequence runs 12 residues, both termini included. Germline V gives CDR1 SGHAT, CDR2 FQNNGV. CDR3 sequence reads: CASSFGEETQYS.

Remarks on this clonotype: The junction shows a germline mismatch at one end, possibly a read error. This chain joins TRBV14 and TRBJ1-3; the D is unclear. This CDR3 is 12 amino acids long. Germline loops: CDR1 SGHDN, CDR2 FVKESK. DNA of the CDR3: TGTGCCGGCAGCGGCTCTGGAAACACCATATATTTT. This gives the protein CAGSGSGNTIYF.

This chain uses TRBV20-1 with TRBJ2-7; 7 nucleotides line up with TRBD1. V was clipped by 2 bases and J by 2 bases; unmatched bases: 6. The germline V gene has CDR1 DFQATT and CDR2 SNEGSKA (reference sequence). CDR3 length: 14 residues. The CDR3 region is CSARPGQATYEQYF. Written as DNA, the CDR3 is TGCAGTGCTAGACCCGGACAGGCAACCTACGAGCAGTACTTC.

Details on this clonotype: This sequence may be a read error, since a much larger clone differs from it by one base. The chain joins TRBV5-4 to TRBJ2-1; unclear D gene. This CDR3 region has 11 residues. Germline assignment: CDR1 SGHNT and CDR2 YYREEE (reference sequence). Trimming took off 2 bases at V and 5 bases at J, with 2 bases between the two ends. The CDR3 DNA reads as TGTGCCAGCAGCTTTAACAATGAGCAGTTCTTC. This encodes CASSFNNEQFF.

As concerns this clonotype: Because it lacks the conserved phenylalanine or tryptophan at the end, this CDR3 is likely a read error. It is unclear where the CDR3 begins or ends on the DNA, so no DNA is shown, and the CDR3 is as TCRdb lists it. V is TRBV11-2 and J is TRBJ2-3; the table's D call TRBD1 went unverified against the DNA. The CDR3 comprises 14 residues, both ends counted. The germline CDR1 and CDR2 sequences are SGHAT and FQNNGV. CDR3: CASSFLVGGVQQYI.

The chain couples TRBV6-6 to TRBJ2-6; weak D call: TRBD2 (6 bases). Germline-derived CDR1 and CDR2 are MNHNY and SVGAGI (reference sequence). CDR3 size: 15 residues. V lost 2 bases, J lost 14 bases, and 19 bases lay in between. Written as DNA, the CDR3 is TGTGCCAGCAGTTACACTAGCTCTGGGGCTAACCTCCTGACTTTC. Translated: CASSYTSSGANLLTF.

Comment on this clonotype: One end of the junction does not line up with germline, which may come from a read error. The chain links TRBV6-5 to TRBJ2-3, with 9 nucleotides matching TRBD2. Germline CDR1 MNHEY, CDR2 SVGAGI. The CDR3 has 13 residues. DNA of the CDR3: TGTGCTAGTAGGACTAGCGACACAGATACGCGGTATTTT. It specifies CASRTSDTDTRYF.

Comment on this clonotype: Being one base from a much bigger clone, this may be a read error. The CDR3: CASSLTGQRYQETQNF. Here the CDR3 DNA reads TGTGCCAGCAGCTTGACGGGACAGCGGTACCAAGAGACCCAGAACTTC. The rearrangement uses TRBV5-4 and TRBJ2-5; TRBD1 matches 7 bases. The CDR3 totals 16 residues. The germline gives CDR1 SGHNT, CDR2 YYREEE (reference sequence).

This chain joins TRBV12-3 or TRBV12-4 and TRBJ1-1, with 8 bases aligning to TRBD1. The V and J ends lost 4 bases and 4 bases, in that order; junction bases with no gene match: 8. There are 15 residues in the CDR3. CDR3 residues: CASSSGQGRGTEAFF. The CDR3 DNA reads TGTGCCAGCAGTTCCGGACAGGGTCGTGGCACTGAAGCTTTCTTT.

Regarding this clonotype: The junction differs from germline at one of its ends, possibly a read error. V gene TRBV4-1 combines with J gene TRBJ2-6; D remains ambiguous. This CDR3 has 18 residues. Germline CDR1 and CDR2: MGHRA and YSYEKL. The CDR3 loop is CTSSQDAAGLSGANVLTF. The DNA of the CDR3 is TGCACCAGCAGCCAAGACGCCGCAGGCCTCTCTGGGGCCAACGTCCTGACTTTC.

As regards this clonotype: The conserved closing phenylalanine or tryptophan is absent in this CDR3, likely reflecting a read error. V and J are TRBV20-1 and TRBJ2-3, with 11 bases identical to TRBD2. Trimming cost V 5 bases and J 6 bases; bases outside gene matches: 10. This CDR3 spans 15 amino acids. Germline assignment: CDR1 DFQATT and CDR2 SNEGSKA (reference sequence). The CDR3 reads CSALLSSGGTDTQYV. CDR3 DNA sequence: TGCAGTGCTCTACTCTCTAGCGGGGGGACTGATACGCAGTATGTT.